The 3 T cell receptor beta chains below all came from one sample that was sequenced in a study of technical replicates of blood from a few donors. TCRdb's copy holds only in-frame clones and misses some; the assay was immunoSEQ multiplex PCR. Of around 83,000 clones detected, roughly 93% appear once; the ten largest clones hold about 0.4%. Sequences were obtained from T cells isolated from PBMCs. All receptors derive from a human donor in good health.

For the CDR3, the DNA is TGTGCCAGCAGTTTATCGATTGCGGGAGGGCTCTCCGGGGAGCTGTTTTTT. This encodes CASSLSIAGGLSGELFF. This rearrangement joins TRBV27 to TRBJ2-2; 9 bases fit TRBD2. This CDR3 region has 17 residues. The J segment lost 6 bases and the V segment lost 0 bases, leaving 8 bases of the junction unmatched. Per germline, CDR1 MNHEY and CDR2 SMNVEV (reference sequence).

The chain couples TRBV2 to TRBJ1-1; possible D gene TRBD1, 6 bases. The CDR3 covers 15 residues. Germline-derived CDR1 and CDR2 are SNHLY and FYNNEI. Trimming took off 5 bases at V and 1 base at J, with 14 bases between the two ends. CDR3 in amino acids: CASSPDSWANTEAFF. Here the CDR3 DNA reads TGTGCCAGCAGTCCGGACAGTTGGGCGAACACTGAAGCTTTCTTT.

The CDR3 DNA reads as TGTGCCAGTAGTATGCCCCCTAGCGGTCCTTTGGATGAGCAGTTCTTC. It yields the protein CASSMPPSGPLDEQFF. The chain links TRBV19 to TRBJ2-1, with TRBD2 identical over 7 bases. The CDR3 loop spans 16 amino acids. The germline gives CDR1 LNHDA, CDR2 SQIVND (reference sequence). Trimming removed 3 bases from V and 8 bases from J; junction bases left unmatched: 13.